This T cell receptor beta chain was observed in a study of post-analysis software for immune sequencing data. At the level of the study: Both relapsing-remitting and secondary progressive multiple sclerosis featured among the disease courses, as did progressive-relapsing multiple sclerosis.

Germline loops: CDR1 SGHTA, CDR2 FQGNSA. V shed 0 bases and J 10 bases; nucleotides not matched to a gene: 4. The length of the CDR3 is 13 residues. This clonotype has only a few counts. The antigen remains unidentified. The library was made from cDNA and included unique molecular identifiers. Input of roughly 0.85 to 11 million T cells yielded 500,000 to 550,000 cDNA molecules. TCRdb reanalysed the PCR reads using MiXCR and keeps one entry per CDR3 protein. The sample lists almost 700,000 distinct CDR3 sequences; 55% to 60% were seen once. Study-wide results and caveats: In patients, TRBV5-6, TRBV5-1 and TRBV20-1 belonged to roughly five TRBV segments found more frequently than in controls.

Sequencing was carried out using blood. V gene TRBV7-2 combines with J gene TRBJ1-2, with 8 nucleotides matching TRBD1. The clonotype originates from a girl aged 2 to 10 with multiple sclerosis. In DNA, the CDR3 is TGTGCCAGCAGCTTAGCGACAGGGGAAGACTACACCTTC. It is translated as CASSLATGEDYTF. The whole variable domain, filled in from reference TRBV7-2 and TRBJ1-2, reads GAGVSQSPSNKVTEKGKDVELRCDPISGHTALYWYRQSLGQGLEFLIYFQGNSAPDKSGLPSDRFSAERTGGSVSTLTIQRTQQEDSAVYLCASSLATGEDYTFGSGTRLTVV.